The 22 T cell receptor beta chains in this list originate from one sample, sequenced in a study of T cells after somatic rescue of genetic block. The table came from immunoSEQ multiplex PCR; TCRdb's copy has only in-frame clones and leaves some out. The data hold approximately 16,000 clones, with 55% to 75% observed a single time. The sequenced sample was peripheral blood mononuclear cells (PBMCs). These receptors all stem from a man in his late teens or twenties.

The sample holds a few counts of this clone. The CDR3 protein is CASSVRDRGYEQYF. The CDR3 DNA reads TGCGCCAGCAGCGTAAGGGACAGGGGCTACGAGCAGTACTTC. The rearrangement uses TRBV5-1 and TRBJ2-7, with TRBD1 matching over 10 bases. V was pared by 4 bases and J by 3 bases, with 4 bases of the junction left unmatched. The CDR3 length is 14 residues. CDR1 and CDR2 (germline): SGHRS, YFSETQ.

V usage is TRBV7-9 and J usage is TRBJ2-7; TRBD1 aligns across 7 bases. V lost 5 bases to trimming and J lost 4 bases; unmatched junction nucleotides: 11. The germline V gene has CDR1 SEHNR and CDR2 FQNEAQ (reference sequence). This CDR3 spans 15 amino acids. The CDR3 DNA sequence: TGTGCCAGCAGCACATCCTTTAGCAGGGGGTACGAGCAGTACTTC. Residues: CASSTSFSRGYEQYF.

The CDR3: CASSPTDTQYF. The DNA of the CDR3 is TGTGCCAGCAGCCCCACAGATACGCAGTATTTT. This sequence joins TRBV7-9 and TRBJ2-3; D unresolved. Looked up from germline, CDR1 is SEHNR and CDR2 is FQNEAQ (reference sequence). The CDR3 has 11 amino acids. Trimming took off 5 bases at V and 2 bases at J, with 2 bases between the two ends.

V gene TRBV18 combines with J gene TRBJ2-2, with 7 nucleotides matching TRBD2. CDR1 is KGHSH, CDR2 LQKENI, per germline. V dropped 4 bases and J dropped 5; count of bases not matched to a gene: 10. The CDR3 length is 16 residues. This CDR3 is CASSRLREGRTGELFF. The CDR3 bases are TGTGCCAGCTCACGCCTAAGGGAGGGACGGACCGGGGAGCTGTTTTTT.

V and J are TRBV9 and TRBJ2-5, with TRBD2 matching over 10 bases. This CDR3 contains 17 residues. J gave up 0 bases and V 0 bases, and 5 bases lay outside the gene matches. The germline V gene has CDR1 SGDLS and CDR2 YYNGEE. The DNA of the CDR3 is TGTGCCAGCAGCGTAGGTGGTAGCGGGGGGCACCAAGAGACCCAGTACTTC. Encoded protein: CASSVGGSGGHQETQYF.

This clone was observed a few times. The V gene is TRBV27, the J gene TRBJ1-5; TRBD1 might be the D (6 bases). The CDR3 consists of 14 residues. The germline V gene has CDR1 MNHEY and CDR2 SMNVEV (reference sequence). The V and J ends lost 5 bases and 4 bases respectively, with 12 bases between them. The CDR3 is CASSEQGGNQPQHF. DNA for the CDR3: TGTGCCAGCAGTGAACAGGGCGGGAATCAGCCCCAGCATTTT.

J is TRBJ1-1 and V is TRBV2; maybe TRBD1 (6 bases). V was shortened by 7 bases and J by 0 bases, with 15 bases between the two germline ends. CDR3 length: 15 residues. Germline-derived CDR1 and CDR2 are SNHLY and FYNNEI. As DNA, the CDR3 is TGTGCCAGCATTACCCTGGGGGGCGTGAACACTGAAGCTTTCTTT. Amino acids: CASITLGGVNTEAFF.

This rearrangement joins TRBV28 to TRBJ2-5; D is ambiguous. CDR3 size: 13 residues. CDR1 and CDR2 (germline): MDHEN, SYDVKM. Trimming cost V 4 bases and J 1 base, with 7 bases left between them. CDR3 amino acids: CASSSGLQETQYF. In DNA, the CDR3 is TGTGCCAGCAGTTCGGGCCTCCAAGAGACCCAGTACTTC. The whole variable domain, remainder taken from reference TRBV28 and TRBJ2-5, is DVKVTQSSRYLVKRTGEKVFLECVQDMDHENMFWYRQDPGLGLRLIYFSYDVKMKEKGDIPEGYSVSREKKERFSLILESASTNQTSMYLCASSSGLQETQYFGPGTRLLVL.

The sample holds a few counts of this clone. For the CDR3, the DNA is TGTGCCAGCAGTTTTGAGACAGGCCAAGAGAAGGCTGAAGCTTTCTTT. Its protein is CASSFETGQEKAEAFF. The chain recombines TRBV28 with TRBJ1-1; the D gene is possibly TRBD1 (6 bases). V was clipped by 3 bases and J by 6 bases, with 20 bases between them. Germline CDR1 and CDR2: MDHEN and SYDVKM. The CDR3 contains 16 residues.

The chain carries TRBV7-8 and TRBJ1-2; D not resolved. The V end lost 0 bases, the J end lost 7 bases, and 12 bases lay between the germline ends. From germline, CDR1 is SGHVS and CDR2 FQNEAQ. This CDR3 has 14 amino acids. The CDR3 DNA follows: TGTGCCAGCAGCTTAGCGATGGTAGAGGGTGGCTACACCTTC. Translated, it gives CASSLAMVEGGYTF. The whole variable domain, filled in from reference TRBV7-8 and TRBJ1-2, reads GAGVSQSPRYKVAKRGQDVALRCDPISGHVSLFWYQQALGQGPEFLTYFQNEAQLDKSGLPSDRFFAERPEGSVSTLKIQRTQQEDSAVYLCASSLAMVEGGYTFGSGTRLTVV.

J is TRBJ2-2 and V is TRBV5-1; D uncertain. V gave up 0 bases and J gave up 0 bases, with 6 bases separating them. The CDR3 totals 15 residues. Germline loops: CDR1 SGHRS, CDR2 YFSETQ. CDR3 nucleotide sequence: TGCGCCAGCAGCTTGGCCGGATCGAACACCGGGGAGCTGTTTTTT. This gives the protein CASSLAGSNTGELFF.

The CDR3 loop is CASSVGSFAGGRETQYF. Written as DNA, the CDR3 is TGTGCCAGCAGCGTAGGGAGCTTTGCGGGGGGGCGAGAGACCCAGTACTTC. The chain carries TRBV9 and TRBJ2-5; 9 bases agree with TRBD2. The CDR3 totals 17 residues. Germline V CDR1 and CDR2: SGDLS, YYNGEE. V trimming: 0 bases; J trimming: 4 bases; junction bases outside the gene matches: 10.

CDR3 amino acids: CASSPDRGYQETQYF. In DNA form, the CDR3 reads TGTGCCAGCAGCCCGGACAGGGGGTACCAAGAGACCCAGTACTTC. The rearrangement joins TRBV7-6 to TRBJ2-5; 10 bases agree with TRBD1. The germline V gene has CDR1 SGHVS and CDR2 FNYEAQ. The V and J ends lost 5 bases and 0 bases, in that order; junction bases with no gene match: 3. The CDR3 is 15 amino acids.

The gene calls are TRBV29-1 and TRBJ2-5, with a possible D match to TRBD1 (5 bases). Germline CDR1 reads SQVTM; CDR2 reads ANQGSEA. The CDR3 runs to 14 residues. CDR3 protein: CSQSPGLLGETQYF. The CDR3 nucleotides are TGCAGTCAGAGCCCAGGGCTCCTGGGCGAGACCCAGTACTTC. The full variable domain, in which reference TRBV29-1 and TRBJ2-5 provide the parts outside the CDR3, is SAVISQKPSRDICQRGTSLTIQCQVDSQVTMMFWYRQQPGQSLTLIATANQGSEATYESGFVIDKFPISRPNLTFSTLTVSNMSPEDSSIYLCSQSPGLLGETQYFGPGTRLLVL.

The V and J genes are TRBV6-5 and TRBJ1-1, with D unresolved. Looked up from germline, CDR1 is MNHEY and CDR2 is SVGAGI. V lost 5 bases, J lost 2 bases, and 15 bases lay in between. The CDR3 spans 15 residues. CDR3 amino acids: CASSPLYGQNTEAFF. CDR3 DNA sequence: TGTGCCAGCAGTCCCTTGTACGGGCAAAACACTGAAGCTTTCTTT.

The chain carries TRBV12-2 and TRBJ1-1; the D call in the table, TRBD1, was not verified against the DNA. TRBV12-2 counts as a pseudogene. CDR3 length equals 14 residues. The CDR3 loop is CASRLGTGRSEAFF. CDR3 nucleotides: TGTGCAAGTCGCTTAGGGACAGGGCGATCGGAAGCTTTCTTT.

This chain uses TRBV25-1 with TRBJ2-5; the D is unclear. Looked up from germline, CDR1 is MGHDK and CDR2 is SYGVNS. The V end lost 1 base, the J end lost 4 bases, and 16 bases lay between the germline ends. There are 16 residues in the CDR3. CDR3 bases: TGTGCCAGCAGTGAATTCTCTCGTGTTGGGGTAGAGACCCAGTACTTC. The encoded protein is CASSEFSRVGVETQYF.

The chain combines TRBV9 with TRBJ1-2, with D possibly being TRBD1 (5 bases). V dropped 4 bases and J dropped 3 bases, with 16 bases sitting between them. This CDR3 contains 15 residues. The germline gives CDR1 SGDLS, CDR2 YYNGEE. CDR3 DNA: TGTGCCAGCAGCCCCGAAGGCGGGGCGGACTATGGCTACACCTTC. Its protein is CASSPEGGADYGYTF.

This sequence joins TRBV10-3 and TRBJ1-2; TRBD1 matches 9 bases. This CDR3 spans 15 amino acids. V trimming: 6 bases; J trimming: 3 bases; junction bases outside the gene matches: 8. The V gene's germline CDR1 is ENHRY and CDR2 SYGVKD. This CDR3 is CAISEAQGADYGYTF. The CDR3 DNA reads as TGTGCCATCAGCGAGGCACAGGGGGCGGACTATGGCTACACCTTC.

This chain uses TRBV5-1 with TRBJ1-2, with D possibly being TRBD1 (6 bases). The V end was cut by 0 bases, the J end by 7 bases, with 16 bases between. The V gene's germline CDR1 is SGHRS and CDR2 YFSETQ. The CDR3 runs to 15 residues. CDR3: CASSLARGGSGGYTF. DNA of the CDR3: TGCGCCAGCAGCTTGGCGAGAGGGGGATCCGGTGGCTACACCTTC.

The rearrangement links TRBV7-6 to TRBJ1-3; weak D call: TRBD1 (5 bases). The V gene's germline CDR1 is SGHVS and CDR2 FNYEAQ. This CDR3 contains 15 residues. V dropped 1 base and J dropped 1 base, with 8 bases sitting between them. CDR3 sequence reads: CASSLGGGSGNTIYF. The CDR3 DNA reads TGTGCCAGCAGCTTAGGGGGGGGGTCTGGAAACACCATATATTTT.

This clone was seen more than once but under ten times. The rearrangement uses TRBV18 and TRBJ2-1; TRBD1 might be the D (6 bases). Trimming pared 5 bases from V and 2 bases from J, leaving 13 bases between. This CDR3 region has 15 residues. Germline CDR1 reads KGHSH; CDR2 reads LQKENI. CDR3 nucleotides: TGTGCCAGCTCAACTCGGACAGCGGCCTACAATGAGCAGTTCTTC. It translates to CASSTRTAAYNEQFF.